Each of the 28 T cell receptor beta chains below was sequenced from the same sample in a study of cytomegalovirus exposure and HLA in healthy donors. With 60 Vbeta and 13 Jbeta primers, the PCR was carried out. Here immunoSEQ multiplex PCR was the method, and the copy in TCRdb shows in-frame clones only, minus some. Of 200,000 or so clones listed, about 81% are singletons. Sequencing input: PBMCs. These receptors originate from a woman under 30 in good health and CMV-seropositive.

A single count supports this clone. This chain connects TRBV6-5 to TRBJ1-6, with D maybe TRBD1 (6 bases). The V end lost 0 bases, the J end lost 8 bases, and 14 bases lay between the germline ends. The germline V gene encodes CDR1 MNHEY and CDR2 SVGAGI. This CDR3 is 16 amino acids long. The CDR3 DNA follows: TGTGCCAGCAGTTACTCTACCGGGACACAGCATTCACCCCTCCACTTT. This sequence encodes CASSYSTGTQHSPLHF.

CDR3 amino acids: CASSMTGADTQYF. The CDR3 nucleotides are TGCGCCAGCAGCATGACGGGGGCAGATACGCAGTATTTT. The gene calls are TRBV5-1 and TRBJ2-3; a possible D gene is TRBD2 (6 bases). This CDR3 is built from 13 residues. The germline V and J ends were trimmed by 4 bases and 4 bases, with 10 bases remaining between them. Germline CDR1 is SGHRS and CDR2 is YFSETQ.

V and J are TRBV5-1 and TRBJ2-3; D possibly corresponds to TRBD2 (6 bases). V shed 4 bases and J shed 2 bases, with 17 bases lying between them. CDR3 length equals 16 residues. From germline, CDR1 is SGHRS and CDR2 YFSETQ. Written as DNA, the CDR3 is TGCGCCAGCAGCCCGTCGGGAGACTGGGACACAGATACGCAGTATTTT. Amino acid sequence: CASSPSGDWDTDTQYF.

V is TRBV7-9 and J is TRBJ1-1, with 9 bases identical to TRBD1. With V trimmed by 5 bases and J by 7 bases, 8 bases remained unmatched. CDR1 is SEHNR, CDR2 FQNEAQ, per germline (reference sequence). There are 14 residues in the CDR3. The CDR3 region has the DNA TGTGCCAGCAGCGGTCCTGGGACAGGGAGTGAAGCTTTCTTT. It yields the protein CASSGPGTGSEAFF.

The gene calls are TRBV5-4 and TRBJ2-2; 10 bases are a match to TRBD1. The junction had 7 bases not matched to a gene; V was cut back by 4 bases and J by 4 bases. CDR1 is SGHNT and CDR2 is YYREEE in the germline V gene (reference sequence). The CDR3 spans 16 residues. Here the CDR3 DNA reads TGTGCCAGCAGCCCCCGGACAGGGGGTCTCACCGGGGAGCTGTTTTTT. This encodes CASSPRTGGLTGELFF.

This CDR3 reads CASGTVNSPLHF. The CDR3 DNA sequence: TGTGCCAGTGGGACAGTAAATTCACCCCTCCACTTT. V usage is TRBV5-6 and J usage is TRBJ1-6; 7 nucleotides line up with TRBD1. The germline V gene encodes CDR1 SGHDT and CDR2 YYEEEE. V shed 8 bases and J 7 bases; nucleotides not matched to a gene: 3. The CDR3 is 12 residues long.

This clone showed up just a few times. The chain recombines TRBV7-2 with TRBJ2-3; 8 bases agree with TRBD2. The V gene end was trimmed by 4 bases and the J gene end by 5 bases; junction bases not matched to a gene: 2. The CDR3 is made up of 13 amino acids. Germline values: CDR1 SGHTA, CDR2 FQGNSA. The CDR3 loop reads CASSSGGIDTQYF. As DNA, the CDR3 is TGTGCCAGCAGCTCGGGGGGGATAGATACGCAGTATTTT.

The genes are TRBV9 and TRBJ2-7; possible D gene TRBD2, 5 bases. The CDR3 has 14 amino acids. Between the trimmed V and J ends, which lost 0 bases and 0 bases, there was a span of 7 bases. The germline V gene has CDR1 SGDLS and CDR2 YYNGEE. In DNA form, the CDR3 reads TGTGCCAGCAGCGTAGGCGGGCGCTCCTACGAGCAGTACTTC. Translation gives CASSVGGRSYEQYF.

This clone has only a few counts. The chain employs TRBV5-4 and TRBJ1-2; 8 positions agree with TRBD1. The CDR3 contains 14 residues. V lost 4 bases and J lost 8; bases outside the gene matches: 10. Germline V gives CDR1 SGHNT, CDR2 YYREEE (reference sequence). The CDR3 DNA follows: TGTGCCAGCAGCCCAGGACAGGGAAGGACCGGCTACACCTTC. Translating gives CASSPGQGRTGYTF.

The chain combines TRBV7-2 with TRBJ2-3, with a weak D call TRBD2 (6 bases). Per germline, CDR1 SGHTA and CDR2 FQGNSA. The CDR3 spans 15 residues. The V and J ends lost 0 bases and 0 bases respectively, with 7 bases between them. CDR3 protein: CASSLAGGSTDTQYF. The CDR3 coding sequence is TGTGCCAGCAGCTTAGCGGGGGGAAGCACAGATACGCAGTATTTT.

The gene calls are TRBV9 and TRBJ2-5; tentatively, D is TRBD1 (6 bases). This CDR3 has 14 residues. Between the trimmed V and J ends, which lost 1 base and 4 bases, there was a span of 11 bases. Germline loops: CDR1 SGDLS, CDR2 YYNGEE. CDR3 bases: TGTGCCAGCAGCGTACAGGGGATGTTAGAGACCCAGTACTTC. Its translation is CASSVQGMLETQYF.

V usage is TRBV7-9 and J usage is TRBJ1-4; 9 nucleotides align to TRBD1. The CDR3 sequence is 15 residues long. CDR1 SEHNR and CDR2 FQNEAQ come from the germline V gene (reference sequence). The V gene end was trimmed by 5 bases and the J gene end by 7 bases; junction bases not matched to a gene: 8. CDR3 amino acids: CASSPPGTGTEKLFF. The CDR3 DNA reads TGTGCCAGCAGCCCACCTGGGACAGGGACTGAAAAACTGTTTTTT.

This clone occurred once. The chain carries TRBV19 and TRBJ1-5; no reliable D call. Germline V gene lookup returns CDR1 LNHDA and CDR2 SQIVND (reference sequence). Trimming stripped 7 bases from V and 5 bases from J, with 15 bases between. The CDR3 contains 14 residues. CDR3 coding DNA: TGTGCCAGTACCGAGGCCGGAATTTATCAGCCCCAGCATTTT. It encodes CASTEAGIYQPQHF.

The chain employs TRBV28 and TRBJ1-6, with D perhaps matching TRBD1 (6 bases). V was clipped by 5 bases and J by 9 bases, with 8 bases between them. The germline V gene has CDR1 MDHEN and CDR2 SYDVKM. CDR3 length: 12 residues. The CDR3 protein is CASSIQGSPLHF. The CDR3 DNA follows: TGTGCCAGCAGTATACAGGGTTCACCCCTCCACTTT.

The chain combines TRBV20-1 with TRBJ1-2, with a possible D match to TRBD1 (5 bases). V dropped 3 bases and J dropped 8 bases, with 10 bases sitting between them. Germline V gene lookup returns CDR1 DFQATT and CDR2 SNEGSKA (reference sequence). This CDR3 has 11 residues. Here the CDR3 reads CSARSGVGYTF. CDR3 DNA sequence: TGCAGTGCTAGGTCGGGGGTCGGCTACACCTTC.

The chain couples TRBV7-2 to TRBJ2-2; 10 bases line up with TRBD1. After removal of 8 bases from V and 5 bases from J, the junction contained 5 bases not matched to a gene. Germline V CDR1 and CDR2: SGHTA, FQGNSA. The length of the CDR3 is 14 residues. In DNA, the CDR3 is TGTGCCAGCGGCCGGGACAGGGGTACCGGGGAGCTGTTTTTT. Protein sequence: CASGRDRGTGELFF.

The genes are TRBV9 and TRBJ2-6; a weak D match, TRBD2 (5 bases). The CDR3 consists of 18 residues. Germline V gene sequence: CDR1 SGDLS, CDR2 YYNGEE. V gave up 2 bases and J gave up 1 base, with 16 bases separating them. The CDR3 protein is CASSVLARPTSGANVLTF. The DNA of the CDR3 is TGTGCCAGCAGCGTCCTAGCCCGACCGACGTCTGGGGCCAACGTCCTGACTTTC.

The V call is TRBV2, the J call TRBJ1-4; D possibly corresponds to TRBD1 (5 bases). Trimming removed 4 bases at V and 14 bases at J, with 23 bases between. Germline CDR1 is SNHLY and CDR2 is FYNNEI. The length of the CDR3 is 15 residues. The CDR3 spells CASSGDAQGQIRLFF. CDR3 in DNA: TGTGCCAGCAGTGGGGATGCGCAGGGCCAGATTCGGCTGTTTTTT.

V is TRBV5-1 and J is TRBJ1-2; the D gene is possibly TRBD1 (6 bases). Germline CDR1 reads SGHRS; CDR2 reads YFSETQ. Trimming pared 4 bases from V and 3 bases from J, leaving 22 bases between. The CDR3 spans 17 residues. CDR3 loop: CASSLDALQGYDYGYTF. Written as DNA, the CDR3 is TGCGCCAGCAGCCTTGACGCATTACAGGGCTATGACTATGGCTACACCTTC.

The V call is TRBV9, the J call TRBJ1-1; D perhaps matches TRBD1 (6 bases). Trimming pared 0 bases from V and 5 bases from J, leaving 14 bases between. Germline V gives CDR1 SGDLS, CDR2 YYNGEE. The CDR3 is made up of 15 amino acids. CDR3 sequence: CASSVDGGRGTEAFF. Written as DNA, the CDR3 is TGTGCCAGCAGCGTAGATGGGGGAAGGGGGACTGAAGCTTTCTTT.

Note on this clone: The sample has other DNA sequences that encode this CDR3 too. The chain uses TRBV30 and TRBJ1-6, with D unresolved. V lost 0 bases and J 12 bases, leaving 12 bases between the germline ends. The CDR3 length is 13 residues. Germline V gene lookup returns CDR1 GTSNPN and CDR2 SVGIG (reference sequence). The CDR3 reads CAWSVGTVRPLHF. CDR3 DNA sequence: TGTGCCTGGAGTGTCGGTACGGTACGACCCCTCCACTTT. Together with reference TRBV30 and TRBJ1-6, the CDR3 gives the full variable domain: SQTIHQWPATLVQPVGSPLSLECTVEGTSNPNLYWYRQAAGRGLQLLFYSVGIGQISSEVPQNLSASRPQDRQFILSSKKLLLSDSGFYLCAWSVGTVRPLHFGNGTRLTVT.

The genes are TRBV5-6 and TRBJ2-1, with D possibly being TRBD2 (7 bases). Trimming stripped 4 bases from V and 6 bases from J, with 17 bases between. The CDR3 extends over 15 amino acids. Germline CDR1 is SGHDT and CDR2 is YYEEEE. The chain's CDR3 is CASSGVGGAVNEQFF. The CDR3 DNA reads TGTGCCAGCAGCGGCGTGGGGGGGGCCGTCAATGAGCAGTTCTTC.

The chain joins TRBV7-9 to TRBJ2-7, with 9 bases aligning to TRBD1. Unmatched junction bases numbered 4, after V lost 5 bases and J lost 2 bases. This CDR3 spans 14 amino acids. Germline lookup yields CDR1 SEHNR and CDR2 FQNEAQ (reference sequence). For the CDR3, the DNA is TGTGCCAGCAGCCCGGGACAGGGACCCTACGAGCAGTACTTC. Residues: CASSPGQGPYEQYF.

The chain carries TRBV7-3 and TRBJ2-1, with D tentatively TRBD1 (5 bases). V lost 1 base and J lost 0, with 19 bases in between. Germline CDR1 reads SGHTA; CDR2 reads FQGTGA. This CDR3 has 19 residues. CDR3 region: CASSLSPPLPRGSYNEQFF. The CDR3 bases are TGTGCCAGCAGCTTAAGCCCCCCACTCCCTAGGGGCTCCTACAATGAGCAGTTCTTC.

This clone appeared a single time. The chain combines TRBV19 with TRBJ1-2; 11 bases are shared with TRBD1. The germline gives CDR1 LNHDA, CDR2 SQIVND (reference sequence). The CDR3 totals 17 residues. The V segment lost 5 bases and the J segment 0 bases; nucleotides outside the gene matches: 8. The CDR3 nucleotides read TGTGCCAGTAGTGCCAGACCGGGACAGGGGGCTAACTATGGCTACACCTTC. This codes for CASSARPGQGANYGYTF.

The rearrangement uses TRBV6-5 and TRBJ2-2; possibly TRBD2 for D (6 bases). The CDR3 contains 15 residues. Trimming took off 2 bases at V and 3 bases at J, with 10 bases between the two ends. Per the germline V gene, CDR1 is MNHEY and CDR2 is SVGAGI. The CDR3 is CASSYAGLYTGELFF. In DNA form, the CDR3 reads TGTGCCAGCAGTTACGCGGGGCTTTACACCGGGGAGCTGTTTTTT.

This clone was detected only a few times. This rearrangement joins TRBV7-3 to TRBJ1-2; 9 bases match TRBD1. Trimming removed 8 bases from V and 5 bases from J; junction bases left unmatched: 9. The length of the CDR3 is 14 residues. Germline CDR1 reads SGHTA; CDR2 reads FQGTGA. CDR3 nucleotide sequence: TGTGCCAGCGCTAAAGGGGGACAGGGATATGGCTACACCTTC. This codes for CASAKGGQGYGYTF.

The sample holds one count of this clone. The CDR3 sequence is CASLMGGSNTEAFF. The CDR3 DNA follows: TGTGCCAGTCTGATGGGGGGGTCGAACACTGAAGCTTTCTTT. The chain recombines TRBV19 with TRBJ1-1; D is perhaps TRBD1 (5 bases). With 8 bases removed from V and 1 base from J, the gap between germline ends came to 14 bases. The V gene's germline CDR1 is LNHDA and CDR2 SQIVND (reference sequence). The CDR3 consists of 14 residues.